One sample yielded the 30 T cell receptor beta chains listed below, sequenced in a study of kidney transplant recipient with SARS-CoV-2 infection. Each CDR3 protein gets one entry after TCRdb re-called the reads with MiXCR. Seen here are approximately 250,000 distinct CDR3 sequences, 25% to 35% observed once, and the top ten hold roughly 7%. Source: a blood sample, taken at baseline and around day 120 from a kidney transplant recipient. Source of these receptors: a male patient younger than 45 who had COVID-19 and was a kidney transplant recipient. Some of the T cells may derive from the graft donor.

This clonotype has more than one count but fewer than ten. The rearrangement links TRBV7-9 to TRBJ2-3; D gene uncertain. The CDR3 consists of 15 residues. The germline V gene has CDR1 SEHNR and CDR2 FQNEAQ (reference sequence). Trimming cost V 3 bases and J 1 base, with 11 bases left between them. CDR3 nucleotide sequence: TGTGCCAGCAGCTTCAGCCAGCGCCGCACAGATACGCAGTATTTT. Protein: CASSFSQRRTDTQYF.

In regard to this clonotype: It is likely a read error, because the conserved phenylalanine at the end of the CDR3 is missing. The CDR3 loop is CASSLNTEAFL. The CDR3 nucleotides read TGTGCCAGCAGCTTAAACACTGAAGCTTTCCTT. The V gene is TRBV5-6, the J gene TRBJ1-1; D remains unclear. CDR1 and CDR2 (germline): SGHDT, YYEEEE. V lost 2 bases and J lost 2, with 1 base in between. This CDR3 has 11 amino acids.

The V gene is TRBV9, the J gene TRBJ2-3, with TRBD2 as a possible D gene (5 bases). Germline-derived CDR1 and CDR2 are SGDLS and YYNGEE. The V end lost 1 base, the J end lost 2 bases, and 11 bases lay between the germline ends. This CDR3 is 15 amino acids long. The CDR3 region has the DNA TGTGCCAGCAGCGTATACGCGGGTTTCACAGATACGCAGTATTTT. Protein: CASSVYAGFTDTQYF.

This clonotype was found many times. The chain employs TRBV5-4 and TRBJ1-2, with D possibly being TRBD1 (6 bases). CDR1 is SGHNT, CDR2 YYREEE, per germline (reference sequence). Deletions cut 4 bases from V and 0 bases from J, with 13 bases between. There are 15 residues in the CDR3. The CDR3 bases are TGTGCCAGCAGCCCCCAGGACAGATCTAACTATGGCTACACCTTC. This translates into CASSPQDRSNYGYTF.

This chain connects TRBV20-1 to TRBJ1-2; no firm D call. Trimming took 4 bases from V and 4 from J, leaving 22 bases between them. This CDR3 region has 16 residues. In germline, CDR1 is DFQATT, CDR2 SNEGSKA (reference sequence). The CDR3 bases are TGCAGTGCTATCCCCATGCTGTTTCGAAAGACCTATGGCTACACCTTC. Translated: CSAIPMLFRKTYGYTF.

In the case of this clonotype: This may be a read error: a much more frequent sequence differs by one nucleotide. For the CDR3, the DNA is TGCAGTGCTCCTCAGCTGCTGTTTCGAAAGACCTATGGCTTCACCTTC. Translation: CSAPQLLFRKTYGFTF. V is TRBV20-1 and J is TRBJ1-2; D is uncertain. The CDR3 extends over 16 amino acids. Looked up from germline, CDR1 is DFQATT and CDR2 is SNEGSKA (reference sequence).

This clonotype has at least ten counts. The rearrangement links TRBV5-5 to TRBJ1-2; 7 bases agree with TRBD1. CDR3 length: 15 amino acids. Germline V gene sequence: CDR1 SGHKS, CDR2 YYEKEE (reference sequence). With V trimmed by 3 bases and J by 2 bases, 7 bases remained unmatched. The CDR3 DNA follows: TGTGCCAGCAGCTCGATAGGGGGCGCCAACTATGGCTACACCTTC. It codes for CASSSIGGANYGYTF.

The rearrangement links TRBV15 to TRBJ2-1; maybe TRBD2 (5 bases). Germline CDR1 is LNHNV and CDR2 is YYDKDF (reference sequence). This CDR3 comprises 14 residues. The germline V and J ends were trimmed by 2 bases and 6 bases, with 11 bases remaining between them. The CDR3 DNA is TGTGCCACCAGCAGACGGACTGGCTGCAATGAGCAGTTCTTC. Translated: CATSRRTGCNEQFF.

This clonotype was observed many times. V is TRBV12-3 or TRBV12-4 and J is TRBJ1-1, with 7 bases that match TRBD1. With V trimmed by 6 bases and J by 1 base, 5 bases remained unmatched. CDR3 length: 14 residues. The CDR3 region has the DNA TGTGCCAGCAGCCCACAGGGGAGGAACACTGAAGCTTTCTTT. Protein product: CASSPQGRNTEAFF.

This clonotype came up many times. The chain carries TRBV15 and TRBJ1-2; D ambiguous. V gave up 5 bases and J gave up 4 bases, with 23 bases separating them. CDR3 size: 17 residues. In germline, CDR1 is LNHNV, CDR2 YYDKDF (reference sequence). CDR3 loop: CATSQARRCGKTYGYTF. CDR3 bases: TGTGCCACCAGCCAAGCTCGAAGGTGTGGAAAGACCTATGGCTACACCTTC.

There are many counts of this clonotype. The chain combines TRBV13 with TRBJ1-3; TRBD1 agrees at 7 bases. Germline V CDR1 and CDR2: PRHDT, FYEKMQ (reference sequence). The CDR3 length is 16 residues. Losses at the gene ends were 5 bases for V and 0 bases for J; bases not matched to a gene: 7. The CDR3 loop reads CASSHVRGNSGNTIYF. The CDR3 nucleotides are TGTGCCAGCAGCCACGTCAGGGGGAACTCTGGAAACACCATATATTTT.

This clonotype showed up many times. The chain employs TRBV2 and TRBJ2-2; TRBD1 matches at 12 bases. Trimming cost V 5 bases and J 5 bases; bases outside gene matches: 6. The germline V gene encodes CDR1 SNHLY and CDR2 FYNNEI. The length of the CDR3 is 16 residues. CDR3 amino acids: CASSRTGQGATGELFF. CDR3 nucleotides: TGTGCCAGCAGTCGGACGGGACAGGGGGCTACCGGGGAGCTGTTTTTT.

Ten or more counts support this clonotype. CDR3 nucleotide sequence: TGTGCCAGTAAAACAGGGAGGGACACTGAAGCTTTCTTT. Its protein is CASKTGRDTEAFF. J is TRBJ1-1 and V is TRBV19; D is possibly TRBD1 (6 bases). Germline-derived CDR1 and CDR2 are LNHDA and SQIVND (reference sequence). Trimming took 7 bases from V and 3 from J, leaving 12 bases between them. CDR3 length equals 13 residues.

This clonotype has a count of ten or more. The J gene is TRBJ2-7, the V gene TRBV7-8; 9 bases are shared with TRBD1. The length of the CDR3 is 16 residues. V lost 5 bases and J lost 1; bases outside the gene matches: 9. CDR1 is SGHVS and CDR2 is FQNEAQ in the germline V gene. CDR3 in amino acids: CASSREMGQGSYEQYF. In nucleotides, the CDR3 is TGTGCCAGCAGCCGCGAAATGGGACAGGGTTCCTACGAGCAGTACTTC.

This clonotype was seen a handful of times. The genes are TRBV4-1 and TRBJ1-1, with D perhaps TRBD1 (5 bases). The CDR3 spans 20 residues. The germline V and J ends were trimmed by 3 bases and 6 bases, with 32 bases remaining between them. Germline V gives CDR1 MGHRA, CDR2 YSYEKL. This CDR3 is CASSQLGPSHLAGRIAEAFF. CDR3 sequence (DNA): TGCGCCAGCAGCCAGTTGGGGCCTAGCCACCTAGCGGGACGAATCGCTGAAGCTTTCTTT.

The CDR3 coding sequence is TGTGCCAGCAGTAGAGAGTGCACAGCAGGAAAGACCTATGGCTACACCTTC. Its protein product is CASSRECTAGKTYGYTF. The rearrangement links TRBV12-3 or TRBV12-4 to TRBJ1-2; no clear D. V lost 5 bases and J 4 bases, leaving 23 bases between the germline ends. This CDR3 is 17 amino acids long.

Ten or more counts support this clonotype. The rearrangement joins TRBV15 to TRBJ2-2; D gene ambiguous. Germline CDR1 LNHNV, CDR2 YYDKDF (reference sequence). The CDR3 extends over 13 amino acids. V gave up 0 bases and J gave up 7 bases, with 6 bases separating them. CDR3 nucleotide sequence: TGTGCCACCAGCAGAGATCAGAACGGGGAGCTGTTTTTT. It specifies CATSRDQNGELFF.

As regards this clonotype: One base away lies a much larger clone, so this may be a sequencing read error. The chain recombines TRBV12-3 or TRBV12-4 with TRBJ2-2; 9 bases line up with TRBD2. CDR3 length equals 14 residues. CDR3 residues: CASTLAGNTGELLF. The CDR3 bases are TGTGCCAGCACCCTAGCGGGGAACACCGGGGAGCTGCTTTTT.

This clonotype has a count of ten or more. This chain uses TRBV8-2 with TRBJ1-2. TRBV8-2 is reported as a pseudogene. The CDR3 covers 16 residues. The CDR3 DNA sequence: TGTGGCAGTCTTGCATGTGATAGCCGAAAGACCTATGGCTACACCTTC. Encoded protein: CGSLACDSRKTYGYTF.

This clonotype showed up many times. CDR3 nucleotide sequence: TGCAGCGTCAGTTTTGATTTCAACTCCTACGAGCAGTACTTC. Translating it yields CSVSFDFNSYEQYF. This chain uses TRBV29-1 with TRBJ2-7; D is unresolved. V lost 6 bases, J lost 0 bases, and 15 bases lay in between. The CDR3 extends over 14 amino acids. Germline V CDR1 and CDR2: SQVTM, ANQGSEA.

About this clonotype itself: Germline and junction disagree at one end, which may indicate a read error. This chain joins TRBV9 and TRBJ1-2; perhaps TRBD1 as D (5 bases). This CDR3 comprises 13 residues. CDR1 and CDR2 from the germline V gene are SGDLS and YYNGEE. The CDR3: CAGSGTDGYGYTF. The DNA for the CDR3 is TGTGCCGGCAGCGGGACGGACGGCTATGGCTACACCTTC.

This sequence joins TRBV10-1 and TRBJ1-2, with D unresolved. CDR3 size: 17 residues. Between the trimmed V and J ends, which lost 4 bases and 4 bases, there was a span of 22 bases. Germline values: CDR1 WNHNN, CDR2 SYGVQD (reference sequence). Here the CDR3 reads CASSGNARSRKTYGYTF. CDR3 sequence (DNA): TGCGCCAGCAGTGGAAATGCAAGATCGCGAAAGACCTATGGCTACACCTTC.

The sample holds a few counts of this clonotype. A read error may produce the germline difference seen at one junction end. The chain recombines TRBV10-1 with TRBJ2-6, with D hard to call. The CDR3 has 13 residues. The germline gives CDR1 WNHNN, CDR2 SYGVQD (reference sequence). The DNA of the CDR3 is TGCGCCAGCAGTAAGTCTGGGGCCAACGTCCTGACTTTC. It is translated as CASSKSGANVLTF.

Comments on this clonotype: A much larger clone differs from this one at a single base, so this may be a read error. The rearrangement links TRBV20-1 to TRBJ2-7; D is unresolved. V was clipped by 4 bases and J by 6 bases, with 16 bases between them. Germline V lookup: CDR1 DFQATT, CDR2 SNEGSKA (reference sequence). The CDR3 length is 13 residues. The DNA for the CDR3 is TGCAGTGCTAAAGCTCTCGGAGCTGTCGAGCAGTACTTC. Its translation: CSAKALGAVEQYF.

The rearrangement uses TRBV14 and TRBJ1-6; 7 positions agree with TRBD1. Germline CDR1 reads SGHDN; CDR2 reads FVKESK. Trimming took 1 base from V and 7 from J; bases not matched to a gene: 4. There are 15 residues in the CDR3. Here the CDR3 reads CASSQVQGGNSPLHF. CDR3 DNA: TGTGCCAGCAGCCAAGTTCAGGGGGGGAATTCACCCCTCCACTTT.

This clonotype has a count of ten or more. J is TRBJ1-1 and V is TRBV6-5; D might be TRBD1 (5 bases). The CDR3 has 15 residues. CDR1 is MNHEY, CDR2 SVGAGI, per germline. V was clipped by 2 bases and J by 4 bases, with 14 bases between them. The CDR3 coding sequence is TGTGCCAGCAGTTACGCAGGGAGCCAGGGCACTGAAGCTTTCTTT. Protein product: CASSYAGSQGTEAFF.

This clonotype was counted ten times or more. Its ends do not fully match the called genes, so a read error is possible. The chain has TRBV7-4 and TRBJ1-2; D not resolved. This CDR3 has 17 residues. Germline CDR1 SGHVT, CDR2 SQSDAQ. Here the CDR3 reads CASSLYFSARKTYGCTF. The CDR3 nucleotides are TGTGCCAGCAGCCTTTACTTTTCAGCTCGAAAGACCTATGGCTGCACCTTC.

This clonotype was seen at least ten times. The chain recombines TRBV4-3 with TRBJ1-6; 9 bases align to TRBD1. The germline CDR1 and CDR2 sequences are LGHNA and YSLEER. The V gene end was trimmed by 0 bases and the J gene end by 9 bases; junction bases not matched to a gene: 3. The CDR3 covers 15 residues. This CDR3 reads CASSQDRTGASPLHF. For the CDR3, the DNA is TGCGCCAGCAGCCAAGATAGGACAGGGGCTTCACCCCTCCACTTT.

In the case of this clonotype: A single base separates this from a much larger clone, so it may be a read error. The V call is TRBV7-2, the J call TRBJ1-5; D remains unclear. CDR3 length: 15 residues. Trimming pared 0 bases from V and 4 bases from J, leaving 10 bases between. Germline V gene data show CDR1 as SGHTA and CDR2 as FQGNSA. CDR3 DNA: TGTGCCAGCAGCTTAGCAGAGGTCATAAATCAGCCCCAGCATTTT. It translates to CASSLAEVINQPQHF.

The chain is built from TRBV3-1 and TRBJ1-2; no clear D gene. CDR1 is LGHDT, CDR2 YNNKEL, per germline (reference sequence). V gave up 5 bases and J gave up 4 bases, with 23 bases separating them. CDR3 length: 17 amino acids. CDR3 loop: CASSRFLTLRKTYGYTF. CDR3 in DNA: TGTGCCAGCAGCAGGTTTCTCACCCTTCGAAAGACCTATGGCTACACCTTC.